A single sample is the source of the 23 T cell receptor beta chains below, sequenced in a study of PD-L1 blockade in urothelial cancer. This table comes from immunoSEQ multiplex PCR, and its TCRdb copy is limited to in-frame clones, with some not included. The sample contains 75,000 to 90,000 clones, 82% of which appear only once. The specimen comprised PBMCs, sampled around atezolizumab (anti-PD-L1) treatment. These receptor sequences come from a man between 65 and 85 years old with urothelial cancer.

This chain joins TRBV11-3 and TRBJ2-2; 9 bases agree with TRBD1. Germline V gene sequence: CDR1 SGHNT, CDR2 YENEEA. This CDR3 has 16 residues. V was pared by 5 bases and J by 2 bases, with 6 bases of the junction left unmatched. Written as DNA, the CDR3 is TGTGCCAGCAGCCGGACAGGGGAACTCAACACCGGGGAGCTGTTTTTT. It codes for CASSRTGELNTGELFF.

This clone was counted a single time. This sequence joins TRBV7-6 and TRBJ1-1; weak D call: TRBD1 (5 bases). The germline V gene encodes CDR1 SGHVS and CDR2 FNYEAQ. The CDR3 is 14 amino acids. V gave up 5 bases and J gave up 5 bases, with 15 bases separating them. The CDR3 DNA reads TGTGCCAGCAGCGCACAGGAGAAGGGGACTGAAGCTTTCTTT. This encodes CASSAQEKGTEAFF.

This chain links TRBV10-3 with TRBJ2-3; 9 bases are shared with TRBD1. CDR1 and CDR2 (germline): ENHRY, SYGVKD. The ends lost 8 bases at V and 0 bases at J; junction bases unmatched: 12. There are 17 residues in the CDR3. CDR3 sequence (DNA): TGTGCCATCTCACGAGGGGGACAGGGAACTAGCACAGATACGCAGTATTTT. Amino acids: CAISRGGQGTSTDTQYF.

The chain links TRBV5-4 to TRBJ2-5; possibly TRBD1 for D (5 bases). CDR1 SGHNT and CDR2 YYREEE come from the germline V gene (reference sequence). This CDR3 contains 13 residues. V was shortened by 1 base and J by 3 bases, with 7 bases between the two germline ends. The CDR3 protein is CASSLSREETQYF. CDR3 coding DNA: TGTGCCAGCAGCTTGAGCAGGGAAGAGACCCAGTACTTC.

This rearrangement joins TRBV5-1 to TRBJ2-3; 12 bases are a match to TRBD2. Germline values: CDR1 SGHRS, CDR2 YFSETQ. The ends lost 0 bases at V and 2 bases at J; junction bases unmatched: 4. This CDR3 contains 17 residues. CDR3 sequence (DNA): TGCGCCAGCAGCTTGGGCCTAGCGGGGGGGACCACAGATACGCAGTATTTT. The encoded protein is CASSLGLAGGTTDTQYF. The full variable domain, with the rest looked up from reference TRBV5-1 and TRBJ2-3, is KAGVTQTPRYLIKTRGQQVTLSCSPISGHRSVSWYQQTPGQGLQFLFEYFSETQRNKGNFPGRFSGRQFSNSRSEMNVSTLELGDSALYLCASSLGLAGGTTDTQYFGPGTRLTVL.

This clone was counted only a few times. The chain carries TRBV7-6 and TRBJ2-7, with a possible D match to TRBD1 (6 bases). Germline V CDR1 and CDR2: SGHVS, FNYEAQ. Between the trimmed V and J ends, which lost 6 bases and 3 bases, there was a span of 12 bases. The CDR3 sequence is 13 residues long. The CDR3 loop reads CASSLRGGYEQYF. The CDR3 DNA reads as TGTGCCAGCAGTTTGAGAGGGGGCTACGAGCAGTACTTC.

CDR3 loop: CASSLGGDRVDTQYF. Here the CDR3 DNA reads TGTGCCAGCAGCTTAGGGGGGGACAGGGTGGATACGCAGTATTTT. The chain has TRBV13 and TRBJ2-3, with 9 bases lining up with TRBD1. Germline assignment: CDR1 PRHDT and CDR2 FYEKMQ (reference sequence). The CDR3 runs 15 residues. V lost 0 bases to trimming and J lost 6 bases; unmatched junction nucleotides: 4.

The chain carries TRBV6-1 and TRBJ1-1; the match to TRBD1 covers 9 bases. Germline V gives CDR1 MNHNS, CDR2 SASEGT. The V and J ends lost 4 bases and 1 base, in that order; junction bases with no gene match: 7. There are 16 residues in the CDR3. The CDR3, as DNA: TGTGCCAGCAGTGCGGACAGGGGTAGTGGGAACACTGAAGCTTTCTTT. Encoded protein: CASSADRGSGNTEAFF.

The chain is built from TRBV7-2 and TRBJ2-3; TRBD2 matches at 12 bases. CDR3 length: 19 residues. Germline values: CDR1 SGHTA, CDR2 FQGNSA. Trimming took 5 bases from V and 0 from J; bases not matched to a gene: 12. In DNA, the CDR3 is TGTGCCAGCAGCCCCGGATGGGCTAGCGGGAGGGCTAGCACAGATACGCAGTATTTT. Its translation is CASSPGWASGRASTDTQYF.

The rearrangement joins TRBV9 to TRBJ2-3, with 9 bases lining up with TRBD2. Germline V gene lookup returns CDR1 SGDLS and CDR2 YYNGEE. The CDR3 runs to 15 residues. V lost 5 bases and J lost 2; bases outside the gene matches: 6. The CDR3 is CASSRSGGPTDTQYF. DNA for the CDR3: TGTGCCAGCAGTCGTAGCGGGGGACCCACAGATACGCAGTATTTT.

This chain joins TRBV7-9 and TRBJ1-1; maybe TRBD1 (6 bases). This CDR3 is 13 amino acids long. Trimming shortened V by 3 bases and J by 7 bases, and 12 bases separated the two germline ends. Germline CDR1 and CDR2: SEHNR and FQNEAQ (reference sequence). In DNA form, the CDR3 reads TGTGCCAGCAGCTTCGGACAGCTTGGTGAAGCTTTCTTT. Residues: CASSFGQLGEAFF.

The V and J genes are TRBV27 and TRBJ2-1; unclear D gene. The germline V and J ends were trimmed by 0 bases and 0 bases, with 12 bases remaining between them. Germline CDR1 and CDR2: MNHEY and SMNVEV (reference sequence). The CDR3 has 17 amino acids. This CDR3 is CASSLSLAAYSYNEQFF. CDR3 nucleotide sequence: TGTGCCAGCAGTTTATCGTTAGCCGCCTACTCCTACAATGAGCAGTTCTTC.

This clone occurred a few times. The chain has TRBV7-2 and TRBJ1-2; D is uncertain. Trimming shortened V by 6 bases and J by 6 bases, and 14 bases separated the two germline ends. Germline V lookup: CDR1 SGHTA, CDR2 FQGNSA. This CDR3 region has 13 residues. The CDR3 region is CASSPAARDGYTF. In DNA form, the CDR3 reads TGTGCCAGCAGTCCAGCGGCGAGGGATGGCTACACCTTC.

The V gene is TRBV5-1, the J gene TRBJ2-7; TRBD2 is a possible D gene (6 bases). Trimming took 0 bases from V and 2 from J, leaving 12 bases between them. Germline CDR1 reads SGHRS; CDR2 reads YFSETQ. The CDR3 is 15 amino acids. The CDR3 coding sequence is TGCGCCAGCAGCTTGGCCCCGGGGGTCACCTACGAGCAGTACTTC. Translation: CASSLAPGVTYEQYF.

As DNA, the CDR3 is TGTGCCAGCAGCAACAATTGGGGACAGTACAATGAGCAGTTCTTC. It codes for CASSNNWGQYNEQFF. This chain joins TRBV7-9 and TRBJ2-1; 7 bases map to TRBD1. CDR1 SEHNR and CDR2 FQNEAQ come from the germline V gene (reference sequence). The CDR3 consists of 15 residues. The V segment lost 5 bases and the J segment 4 bases; nucleotides outside the gene matches: 8.

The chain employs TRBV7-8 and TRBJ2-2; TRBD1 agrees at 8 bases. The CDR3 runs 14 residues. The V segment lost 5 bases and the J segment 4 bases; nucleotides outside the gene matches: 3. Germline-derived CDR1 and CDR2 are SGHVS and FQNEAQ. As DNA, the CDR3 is TGTGCCAGCAGCCTGGACAGGGTCACCGGGGAGCTGTTTTTT. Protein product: CASSLDRVTGELFF.

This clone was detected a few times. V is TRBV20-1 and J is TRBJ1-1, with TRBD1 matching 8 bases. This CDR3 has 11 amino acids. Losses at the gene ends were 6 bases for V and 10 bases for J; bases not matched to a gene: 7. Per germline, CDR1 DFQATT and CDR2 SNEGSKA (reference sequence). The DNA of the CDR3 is TGCAGTGCCTCAGACAGGGGTTCAGCTTTCTTT. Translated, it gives CSASDRGSAFF.

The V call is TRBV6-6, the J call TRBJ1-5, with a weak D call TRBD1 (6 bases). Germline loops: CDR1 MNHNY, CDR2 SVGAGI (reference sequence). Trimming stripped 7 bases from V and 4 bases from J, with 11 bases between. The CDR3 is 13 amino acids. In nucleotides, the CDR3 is TGTGCCAGCAATACAGGGAATAATCAGCCCCAGCATTTT. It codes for CASNTGNNQPQHF.

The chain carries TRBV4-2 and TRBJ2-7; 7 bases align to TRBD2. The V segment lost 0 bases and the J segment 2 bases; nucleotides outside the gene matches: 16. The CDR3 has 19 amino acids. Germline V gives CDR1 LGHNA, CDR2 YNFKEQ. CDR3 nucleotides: TGTGCCAGCAGCCAAGAGGGCCCTTTCGAGCGGGGAACTACCTACGAGCAGTACTTC. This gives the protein CASSQEGPFERGTTYEQYF.

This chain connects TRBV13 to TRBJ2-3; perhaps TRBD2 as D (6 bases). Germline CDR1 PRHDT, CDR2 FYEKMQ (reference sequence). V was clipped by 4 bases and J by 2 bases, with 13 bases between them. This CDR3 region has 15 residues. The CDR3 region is CASSSGRSPTDTQYF. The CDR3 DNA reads TGTGCCAGCAGCTCCGGGAGAAGCCCCACAGATACGCAGTATTTT.

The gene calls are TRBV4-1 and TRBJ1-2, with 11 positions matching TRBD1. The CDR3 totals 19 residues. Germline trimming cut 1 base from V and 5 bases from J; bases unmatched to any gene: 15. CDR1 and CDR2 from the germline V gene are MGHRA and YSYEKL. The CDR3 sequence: CASSQGLLWGTGGGYGYTF. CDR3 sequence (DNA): TGCGCCAGCAGCCAAGGGCTACTATGGGGGACAGGGGGTGGGTATGGCTACACCTTC.

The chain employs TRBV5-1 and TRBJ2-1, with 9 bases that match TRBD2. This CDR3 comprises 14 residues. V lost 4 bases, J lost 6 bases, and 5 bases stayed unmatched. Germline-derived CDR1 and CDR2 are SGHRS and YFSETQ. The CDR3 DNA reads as TGCGCCAGCAGCCGTCTAGCGGGGTCCAATGAGCAGTTCTTC. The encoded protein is CASSRLAGSNEQFF.

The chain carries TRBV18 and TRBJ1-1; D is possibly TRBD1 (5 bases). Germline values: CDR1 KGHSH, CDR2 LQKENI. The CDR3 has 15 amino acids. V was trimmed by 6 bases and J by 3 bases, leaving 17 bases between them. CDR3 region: CASSAQKGGDTEAFF. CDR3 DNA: TGTGCCAGCTCGGCGCAAAAGGGAGGGGACACTGAAGCTTTCTTT.